The clone carrying this T cell receptor (beta chain) was seen a handful of times. This sample stems from a study of patients and donors after allogeneic stem cell transplantation. TCRdb reprocessed the RT-PCR reads with MiXCR, giving one entry per CDR3 protein. This table holds 150,000 to 200,000 distinct CDR3 sequences, about 32% found once. This CDR3 is built from 15 residues. Deletions cut 2 bases from V and 2 bases from J, with 10 bases between. The V gene's germline CDR1 is SGHTA and CDR2 FQGTGA. The TCR originated in a human donor who was either an allogeneic HSCT recipient or a stem cell or donor lymphocyte infusion donor (not recorded which). It is not recorded whose cells these are; they may come from a transplant donor. The rearrangement joins TRBV7-3 to TRBJ1-3; no clear D gene. Sequencing was carried out using blood, either unsorted or a sorted T cell fraction (not recorded which). CDR3 in DNA: TGTGCCAGCAGCTTAGACTCGGGAACTGGAAACACCATATATTTT. Amino acids: CASSLDSGTGNTIYF.